This TCR beta chain was observed in a study of early T cells in non-severe SARS-CoV-2 infection. Trimming pared 7 bases from V and 0 bases from J, leaving 12 bases between. Germline assignment: CDR1 MNHNS and CDR2 SASEGT. This CDR3 spans 14 amino acids. TCRdb ran MiXCR on the 5' RACE reads and lists one entry per CDR3 protein. Of 52,000 or so distinct CDR3 sequences in the sample, roughly an eighth were seen once. Sequenced sample: whole blood. This sequence joins TRBV6-1 and TRBJ1-2, with D unresolved. The receptor was isolated from an adult who was a healthcare worker with PCR-confirmed SARS-CoV-2 infection or an uninfected control (not recorded which). Here the CDR3 DNA reads TGTGCCAGCAAAAAGGACGGATCTAACTATGGCTACACCTTC. This sequence encodes CASKKDGSNYGYTF.